The next 7 T cell receptor beta chains were all read from a single sample in a study of control samples from healthy donors and cancer patients. Method: immunoSEQ multiplex PCR; TCRdb's copy keeps in-frame clones and lacks some. Here the sample spans tens of thousands of clones, approximately 81% being singletons. Input material: PBMCs. The receptors here all came from a man aged 60 to 75 with colorectal cancer.

CDR3 region: CASSVVFGSGGFTDTQYF. CDR3 coding DNA: TGTGCCAGCAGCGTAGTATTTGGTTCCGGGGGTTTCACAGATACGCAGTATTTT. V usage is TRBV9 and J usage is TRBJ2-3, with a possible D match to TRBD2 (6 bases). The germline V gene has CDR1 SGDLS and CDR2 YYNGEE. Between the trimmed V and J ends, which lost 0 bases and 2 bases, there was a span of 19 bases. The CDR3 length is 18 residues.

This clone was seen more than once but under ten times. CDR3 region: CAPHSNQPQHF. The DNA of the CDR3 is TGTGCCCCCCATAGCAATCAGCCCCAGCATTTT. The V gene is TRBV9, the J gene TRBJ1-5; D is unresolved. This CDR3 region has 11 residues. Germline V gene sequence: CDR1 SGDLS, CDR2 YYNGEE. V lost 10 bases, J lost 0 bases, and 5 bases lay in between.

The V and J genes are TRBV29-1 and TRBJ2-2; TRBD1 is a possible D gene (6 bases). The germline V gene has CDR1 SQVTM and CDR2 ANQGSEA. The CDR3 runs to 12 residues. The CDR3 DNA is TGCACCGGCAAGGGGGATACCGGGGAGCTGTTTTTT. As protein: CTGKGDTGELFF.

The genes are TRBV6-1 and TRBJ1-3; 9 bases align to TRBD1. V was clipped by 2 bases and J by 2 bases; unmatched bases: 7. Germline loops: CDR1 MNHNS, CDR2 SASEGT. The CDR3 has 17 residues. The DNA of the CDR3 is TGTGCCAGCAGTGAATTCCGACAGGGGGGCCCTGGAAACACCATATATTTT. Its translation is CASSEFRQGGPGNTIYF.

This chain uses TRBV5-1 with TRBJ1-5; TRBD1 matches at 8 bases. J was trimmed by 6 bases and V by 2 bases; bases with no gene match: 4. The CDR3 covers 14 residues. Germline values: CDR1 SGHRS, CDR2 YFSETQ. The CDR3 DNA reads TGCGCCAGCAGCTTCGGACAGGGTAGTCAGCCCCAGCATTTT. As protein: CASSFGQGSQPQHF. Full variable domain (missing parts from reference TRBV5-1 and TRBJ1-5): KAGVTQTPRYLIKTRGQQVTLSCSPISGHRSVSWYQQTPGQGLQFLFEYFSETQRNKGNFPGRFSGRQFSNSRSEMNVSTLELGDSALYLCASSFGQGSQPQHFGDGTRLSIL.

This rearrangement joins TRBV18 to TRBJ1-4; the match to TRBD1 covers 7 bases. The CDR3 is 15 amino acids. Trimming at V came to 3 bases and at J to 4 bases, leaving 5 bases not matched to a gene. The germline V gene has CDR1 KGHSH and CDR2 LQKENI. CDR3 sequence: CASSPSGTVNEKLFF. DNA of the CDR3: TGTGCCAGCTCACCTTCTGGGACAGTTAATGAAAAACTGTTTTTT.

For this clone: Because the CDR3's place on the DNA is in doubt, the DNA is left out and the CDR3 is given as listed by TCRdb. This chain joins TRBV30 and TRBJ2-3; the DNA was not used to check the table's D call, TRBD2. The CDR3 adds up to 14 amino acids, both ends counted. Germline assignment: CDR1 GTSNPN and CDR2 SVGIG (reference sequence). The CDR3 reads CASARGRTGIRSIF.